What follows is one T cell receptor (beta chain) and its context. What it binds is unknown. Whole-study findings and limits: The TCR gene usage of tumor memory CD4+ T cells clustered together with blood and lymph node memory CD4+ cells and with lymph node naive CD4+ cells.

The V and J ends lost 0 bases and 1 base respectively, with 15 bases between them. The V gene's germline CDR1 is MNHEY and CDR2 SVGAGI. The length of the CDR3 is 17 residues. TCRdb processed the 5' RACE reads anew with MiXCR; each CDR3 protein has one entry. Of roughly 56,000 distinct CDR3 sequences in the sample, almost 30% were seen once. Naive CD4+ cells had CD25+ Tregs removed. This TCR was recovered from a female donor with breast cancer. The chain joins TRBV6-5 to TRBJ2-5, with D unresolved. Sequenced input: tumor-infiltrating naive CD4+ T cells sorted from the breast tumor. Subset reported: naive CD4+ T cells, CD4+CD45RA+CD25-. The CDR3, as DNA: TGTGCCAGCAGTTACTCGAGACGGGTGGCAAGCCAAGAGACCCAGTACTTC. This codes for CASSYSRRVASQETQYF.